This paragraph covers one T cell receptor (beta chain) sequence. No antigen is known for it. The protocol was immunoSEQ multiplex PCR, while the TCRdb copy is restricted to in-frame clones and leaves out a portion. The sample has some 380,000 clones, about 96% seen once; the top ten hold around 0.32%. The data are from a study of shared clonotypes between healthy human individuals. Overall study findings and caveats: Compared with clonotypes that all four donors shared, non-shared clonotypes had lower generation probabilities.

Material: memory CD8+ T cells sorted from blood. Subset specified: CD45RO+ cells pooled with CCR7-negative TemRA cells. This TCR derives from a man aged 25 to 40 in good health.

The CDR3 here is CASSAPGLAGSRNEQFF. The CDR3 region has the DNA TGTGCCAGCAGTGCCCCGGGACTAGCGGGAAGTAGGAATGAGCAGTTCTTC. This chain joins TRBV2 and TRBJ2-1, with 13 bases matching TRBD2. CDR1 and CDR2 from the germline V gene are SNHLY and FYNNEI. The CDR3 length is 17 residues. The junction had 10 bases not matched to a gene; V was cut back by 4 bases and J by 7 bases.